This T cell receptor (beta chain) was captured by sequencing in a study of chemoradiotherapy in HPV16-positive cancers (dated by TCRdb to between 2022 and 2023). About the study as a whole: Functional T-cell assays on cells from two HPV16-positive patients defined candidate HPV-specific T-cell clones and common TCR motifs. The study set out to ask whether T-cell immunity against the HPV oncoproteins E6 and E7 changes over the course of chemoradiotherapy and whether that immunity affects survival. Next, the candidate HPV-specific TCRs and motifs were followed in TCR repertoires from over 85 patients with HPV-related cancers.

With regard to this clone: Its recognized antigen is unknown. Nothing much larger sits one base from this clone, and base qualities are not available.

The research as a whole found: Expansion of candidate HPV-specific clones and E7-related TCR motifs was observed in the tumor microenvironment during treatment, whereas no such expansion was observed for non-HPV-specific T cells. The survival association was reported for HPV16-positive patients, and the functional definition of HPV-specific T cells was derived from only a couple of HPV16-positive patients. In HPV16-positive patients, expansion of HPV-responsive T cells during chemoradiotherapy was found to be associated with improved recurrence-free survival.

Receptor libraries were prepared by the immunoSEQ multiplex PCR assay. Drawn from immuneACCESS, this table holds only the in-frame rearrangements with V and J called that TCRdb kept. Clones are partly lost; checked studies trace under half to an unresolved V gene and leave the rest unexplained. Counted in this sample were nearly 5,000 clones; 95% to 97% of them appeared once. The ten largest account for 3% to 3.5% of the sample. From the cysteine through the phenylalanine, the CDR3 covers 13 amino acids. Just the 39-base CDR3 DNA is kept, in frame starting at base 1. Based on the germline V gene, the CDR1 and CDR2 sequences are SNHLY and FYNNEI. The V end loses 6 bases and the J end loses 6 bases, and a stretch of 11 bases separates them. Repertoires were sampled repeatedly over the course of chemoradiotherapy, so clonal expansion could be followed in the tumor microenvironment.

This sequence originates from a human donor with HPV-associated anogenital cancer. The chain uses TRBV2 and TRBJ2-2; TRBD2 might be the D gene, on 5 matching bases. This sample comprised tumor tissue, obtained from a patient who underwent chemoradiotherapy. CDR3 protein: CASRGAAPGELFF. The DNA reads TGTGCCAGCAGAGGAGCGGCCCCCGGGGAGCTGTTTTTT.